The text below deals with one T cell receptor (beta chain). At the DNA level, this CDR3 is encoded by other sequences in the same sample as well. The data stem from a study of T cell changes during pregnancy in multiple sclerosis. Clones were sequenced by immunoSEQ multiplex PCR, and TCRdb holds only the in-frame ones, with some missing. The sample shows 36,000 or so clones, 88% of them seen only once. The CDR3 totals 13 residues. From germline, CDR1 is GTSNPN and CDR2 SVGIG (reference sequence). V shed 2 bases and J shed 0 bases, with 5 bases lying between them. The V and J genes are TRBV30 and TRBJ1-3; D is uncertain. The sequence was obtained from a female donor with multiple sclerosis, enrolled in a pregnancy study. Source: CD4+ T cells from peripheral blood mononuclear cells, taken in the first trimester of pregnancy. As DNA, the CDR3 is TGTGCCTGGAGTCCCGGCTCTGGAAACACCATATATTTT. Encoded protein: CAWSPGSGNTIYF.